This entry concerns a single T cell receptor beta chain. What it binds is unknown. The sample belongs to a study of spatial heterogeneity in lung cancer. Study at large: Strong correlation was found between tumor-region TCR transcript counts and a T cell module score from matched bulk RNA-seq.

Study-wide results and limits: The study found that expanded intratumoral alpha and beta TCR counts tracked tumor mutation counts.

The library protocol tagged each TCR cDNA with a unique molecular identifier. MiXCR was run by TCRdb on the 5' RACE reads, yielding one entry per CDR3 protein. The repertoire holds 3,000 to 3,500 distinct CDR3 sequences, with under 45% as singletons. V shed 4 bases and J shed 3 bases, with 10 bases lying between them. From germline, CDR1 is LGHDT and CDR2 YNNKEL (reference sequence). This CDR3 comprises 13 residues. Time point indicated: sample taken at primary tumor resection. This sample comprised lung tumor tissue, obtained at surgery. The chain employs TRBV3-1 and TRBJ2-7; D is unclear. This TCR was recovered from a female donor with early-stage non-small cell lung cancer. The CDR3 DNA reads TGTGCCAGCAGCCCCCTCCTCGGCTACGAGCAGTACTTC. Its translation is CASSPLLGYEQYF.